This entry lists 16 T cell receptor beta chains sequenced from one sample in a study of T cells in Graves' hyperthyroidism and ophthalmopathy. RNA transcripts served as the template for amplifying TCR beta CDR3 regions. In the first-round RT-PCR of the TCR CDR3, the HTBI primer set was used. Each CDR3 protein gets one entry after TCRdb re-called the multiplex PCR reads with MiXCR. The data hold around 390,000 distinct CDR3 sequences, with about 15% observed a single time. The specimen was blood. These receptors were obtained from a woman aged 25 to 39 with Graves' ophthalmopathy.

This clonotype was counted a few times. This sequence joins TRBV4-1 and TRBJ2-2; D is unclear. V was pared by 4 bases and J by 3 bases, with 12 bases between. This CDR3 has 15 amino acids. Germline V gives CDR1 MGHRA, CDR2 YSYEKL. CDR3 sequence (DNA): TGCGCCAGCAGCCCGGGTTGGGTGGACACCGGGGAGCTGTTTTTT. It encodes CASSPGWVDTGELFF.

There are many counts of this clonotype. The chain joins TRBV2 to TRBJ1-1; 7 nucleotides agree with TRBD1. The CDR3 consists of 13 residues. The ends lost 5 bases at V and 4 bases at J; junction bases unmatched: 4. CDR1 is SNHLY and CDR2 is FYNNEI in the germline V gene. CDR3 in DNA: TGTGCCAGCAGTAACTACAGGGGCACTGAAGCTTTCTTT. It is translated as CASSNYRGTEAFF.

This clonotype was detected ten times or more. This chain uses TRBV10-3 with TRBJ1-4; 8 bases are shared with TRBD1. V was clipped by 10 bases and J by 7 bases; unmatched bases: 5. Germline loops: CDR1 ENHRY, CDR2 SYGVKD. There are 12 residues in the CDR3. In DNA form, the CDR3 reads TGTGCCAGCGGGACAGGCCCTGAAAAACTGTTTTTT. It codes for CASGTGPEKLFF.

This chain links TRBV19 with TRBJ2-7; D is undetermined. CDR3 length: 12 residues. Trimming shortened V by 3 bases and J by 4 bases, and 7 bases separated the two germline ends. Germline loops: CDR1 LNHDA, CDR2 SQIVND (reference sequence). In nucleotides, the CDR3 is TGTGCCAGTAGTATGGAGAAATACGAGCAGTACTTC. Amino acid sequence: CASSMEKYEQYF.

A note on this clonotype: One end of the junction is discordant with germline, which a read error may explain. V gene TRBV12-3 or TRBV12-4 combines with J gene TRBJ1-4; maybe TRBD1 (6 bases). The CDR3 has 14 amino acids. CDR3 region: CASSFGGALEELFF. In DNA, the CDR3 is TGTGCCAGCAGTTTCGGGGGGGCGCTTGAAGAACTGTTTTTT.

This clonotype was observed at least ten times. The gene calls are TRBV7-3 and TRBJ1-4, with 8 positions matching TRBD1. The CDR3 runs to 15 residues. The V gene end was trimmed by 5 bases and the J gene end by 7 bases; junction bases not matched to a gene: 9. Germline CDR1 and CDR2: SGHTA and FQGTGA. The CDR3 DNA sequence: TGTGCCAGCAGCCCAAAGACAGGGGTGATTGAAAAACTGTTTTTT. Translated: CASSPKTGVIEKLFF.

This clonotype was picked up many times. This chain links TRBV11-3 with TRBJ2-1; TRBD2 matches 12 bases. The germline CDR1 and CDR2 sequences are SGHNT and YENEEA. This CDR3 spans 15 amino acids. Germline trimming cut 4 bases from V and 6 bases from J; bases unmatched to any gene: 4. CDR3 in DNA: TGTGCCAGCAGCTCAGGACTAGCGGGACTCAATGAGCAGTTCTTC. It encodes CASSSGLAGLNEQFF. Filled out from reference TRBV11-3 and TRBJ2-1, the complete variable domain reads EAGVVQSPRYKIIEKKQPVAFWCNPISGHNTLYWYLQNLGQGPELLIRYENEEAVDDSQLPKDRFSAERLKGVDSTLKIQPAELGDSAVYLCASSSGLAGLNEQFFGPGTRLTVL.

With regard to this clonotype: It may be a read error: a sequence one base away is much more abundant. The CDR3 nucleotides read TGTGCCAGCAGCGCAACCTCCGAGACAGGGTCACACGAGCAGTACTTC. Amino acids: CASSATSETGSHEQYF. V and J are TRBV11-2 and TRBJ2-7; 7 bases map to TRBD1. The CDR3 covers 16 residues. V trimming: 5 bases; J trimming: 5 bases; junction bases outside the gene matches: 15. Germline CDR1 is SGHAT and CDR2 is FQNNGV.

This clonotype was recorded at least ten times. The rearrangement uses TRBV29-1 and TRBJ1-2; the D gene is possibly TRBD1 (5 bases). Germline V gene data show CDR1 as SQVTM and CDR2 as ANQGSEA. V was pared by 1 base and J by 2 bases, with 8 bases between. The CDR3 has 13 amino acids. The CDR3 protein is CSVEGQGNYGYTF. In nucleotides, the CDR3 is TGCAGCGTTGAAGGGCAGGGAAACTATGGCTACACCTTC.

This clonotype has a count of ten or more. J is TRBJ2-1 and V is TRBV24-1, with TRBD2 matching over 9 bases. From germline, CDR1 is KGHDR and CDR2 SFDVKD. J gave up 7 bases and V 6 bases, and 9 bases lay outside the gene matches. This CDR3 has 15 amino acids. CDR3 loop: CATSSSGGPRNEQFF. CDR3 DNA sequence: TGTGCCACCAGTAGCAGCGGGGGGCCTCGGAATGAGCAGTTCTTC.

In its sample, this clonotype was seen many times. This chain links TRBV28 with TRBJ1-1; D not certain. There are 13 residues in the CDR3. Trimming left V 3 bases short and J 1 base short, with 6 bases between. Per germline, CDR1 MDHEN and CDR2 SYDVKM. The CDR3 protein is CASSLPQNTEAFF. CDR3 bases: TGTGCCAGCAGTTTGCCCCAGAACACTGAAGCTTTCTTT.

This clonotype appeared many times. The V gene is TRBV2, the J gene TRBJ2-1, with TRBD1 matching 8 bases. The junction had 9 bases not matched to a gene; V was cut back by 4 bases and J by 7 bases. CDR3 length: 15 residues. Germline CDR1 and CDR2: SNHLY and FYNNEI. This CDR3 reads CASSGQGTQWNEQFF. The CDR3 bases are TGTGCCAGCAGTGGACAGGGGACGCAGTGGAATGAGCAGTTCTTC.

This clonotype was counted many times. This chain uses TRBV7-2 with TRBJ1-3, with D hard to call. The germline V and J ends were trimmed by 5 bases and 4 bases, with 12 bases remaining between them. The CDR3 consists of 14 residues. Germline CDR1 is SGHTA and CDR2 is FQGNSA. The CDR3 reads CASSPRLGGNTIYF. For the CDR3, the DNA is TGTGCCAGCAGCCCCCGCCTCGGAGGAAACACCATATATTTT.

The genes are TRBV6-1 and TRBJ2-5, with TRBD2 matching over 11 bases. The germline CDR1 and CDR2 sequences are MNHNS and SASEGT. V gave up 4 bases and J gave up 2 bases; unmatched junction bases: 12. The CDR3 has 18 amino acids. The CDR3 DNA is TGTGCCAGCAGTGCAATCCCGGGACTAGCGGAACAACAAGAGACCCAGTACTTC. It codes for CASSAIPGLAEQQETQYF.

This clonotype was seen ten or more times. The V gene is TRBV6-1, the J gene TRBJ1-3; D not resolved. V was clipped by 5 bases and J by 0 bases, with 11 bases between them. CDR1 MNHNS and CDR2 SASEGT come from the germline V gene. This CDR3 contains 15 residues. The CDR3 protein is CASSHEPPSGNTIYF. In DNA, the CDR3 is TGTGCCAGCAGTCATGAACCTCCCTCTGGAAACACCATATATTTT.

The V call is TRBV6-1, the J call TRBJ2-3; 7 positions agree with TRBD2. J gave up 3 bases and V 6 bases, and 9 bases lay outside the gene matches. This CDR3 has 15 amino acids. Germline CDR1 and CDR2: MNHNS and SASEGT. The CDR3 region has the DNA TGTGCCAGCAGACGCGGACTAGAGAGGACAGATACGCAGTATTTT. Translation: CASRRGLERTDTQYF.